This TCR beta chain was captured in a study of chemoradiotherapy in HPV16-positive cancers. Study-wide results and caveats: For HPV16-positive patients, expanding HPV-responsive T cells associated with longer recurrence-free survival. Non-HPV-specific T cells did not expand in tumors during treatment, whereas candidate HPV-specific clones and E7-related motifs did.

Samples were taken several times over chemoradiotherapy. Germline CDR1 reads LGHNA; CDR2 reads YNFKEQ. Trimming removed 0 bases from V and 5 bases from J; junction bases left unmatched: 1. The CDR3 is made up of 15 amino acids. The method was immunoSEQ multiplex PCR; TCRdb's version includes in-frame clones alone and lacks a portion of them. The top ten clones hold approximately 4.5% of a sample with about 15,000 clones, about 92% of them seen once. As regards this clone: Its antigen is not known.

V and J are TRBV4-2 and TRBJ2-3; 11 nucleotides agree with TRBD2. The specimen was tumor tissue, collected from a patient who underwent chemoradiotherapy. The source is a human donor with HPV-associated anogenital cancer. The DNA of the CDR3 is TGTGCCAGCAGCCAAGACGGACTAGCGGGAGATACGCAGTATTTT. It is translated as CASSQDGLAGDTQYF.